The 2 T cell receptor beta chains reported below all come from one sample, sequenced in a study of tumor-infiltrating lymphocytes in primary liver carcinoma. A constant-region primer primed TCR beta cDNA synthesis from around 500 ng of total RNA. Slightly modified ARM-PCR with three nested multiplex PCR rounds yielded TCR beta libraries. The first two PCR rounds, approximately 11 cycles each, used TRBV1-TRBV30 forward primers and a C-beta reverse primer. TCRdb reprocessed the multiplex PCR reads with MiXCR, giving one entry per CDR3 protein. The sample shows approximately 310,000 distinct CDR3 sequences, approximately 60% of them seen only once. Germline DNA was also extracted, and blood RNA derived from unsorted whole blood. The sequencing input was peripheral blood. The source of these receptors is a man aged 40-49 years with primary liver carcinoma and hepatitis B virus infection.

In the case of this clonotype: One end of the junction does not line up with germline, which may come from a read error. The chain recombines TRBV11-3 with TRBJ1-5, with D possibly being TRBD1 (5 bases). CDR1 SGHNT and CDR2 YENEEA come from the germline V gene. The CDR3 spans 14 residues. This chain's CDR3 is CASSPPMGDQPQHF. The CDR3 DNA is TGTGCCAGCAGCCCCCCGATGGGGGATCAGCCCCAACATTTT. Combining the CDR3 with reference TRBV11-3 and TRBJ1-5 gives the whole variable domain EAGVVQSPRYKIIEKKQPVAFWCNPISGHNTLYWYLQNLGQGPELLIRYENEEAVDDSQLPKDRFSAERLKGVDSTLKIQPAELGDSAVYLCASSPPMGDQPQHFGDGTRLSIL.

A word on this clonotype: A much bigger clone sits one base away, suggesting this may be a read error. This chain connects TRBV6-2 or TRBV6-3 to TRBJ1-5, with no clear D. The length of the CDR3 is 14 residues. The germline gives CDR1 MNHEY, CDR2 SVGEGT. The CDR3 bases are TGTGCCAGTAGTTACGGGGAGGATAATCAGCCCCAGCATTTT. Translated, it gives CASSYGEDNQPQHF.